The rows below give T cell receptor beta chains drawn from one sample of a study of blood T cell repertoires in COVID-19. Some clones are missing from TCRdb's copy, which holds only in-frame ones; the method was immunoSEQ multiplex PCR. The top ten clones hold around 2.5% of a sample with some 110,000 clones, over 75% of them seen once. The material sequenced was peripheral blood. Receptors originate from a man aged 50 to 60 with acute or convalescent COVID-19. CDR3s include the opening cysteine and the closing phenylalanine or tryptophan. The order of the fields is D gene, V gene, J gene, clone size, CDR3 protein, CDR3 DNA. The D gene is left open where the match is weak. Clone size is not always given. Where it is, it says once, few, many or a class for expanded clones.

D gene: TRBD1
V gene: TRBV6-5
J gene: TRBJ1-1
clone size: .
CDR3 protein: CASSPGQGTEAFF
CDR3 DNA: TGTGCCAGCAGTCCGGGACAGGGCACTGAAGCTTTCTTT

D gene: .
V gene: TRBV2
J gene: TRBJ1-1
clone size: once
CDR3 protein: CASPQNTEAFF
CDR3 DNA: TGTGCCAGCCCACAGAACACTGAAGCTTTCTTT

D gene: .
V gene: TRBV4-2
J gene: TRBJ2-7
clone size: few
CDR3 protein: CASSQEVGLPSEQYF
CDR3 DNA: TGTGCCAGCAGCCAAGAAGTTGGACTCCCCTCCGAGCAGTACTTC

D gene: .
V gene: TRBV5-1
J gene: TRBJ1-4
clone size: .
CDR3 protein: CASSLAFGRTNEKLFF
CDR3 DNA: TGCGCCAGCAGCTTGGCTTTTGGCAGAACTAATGAAAAACTGTTTTTT

D gene: .
V gene: TRBV5-1
J gene: TRBJ1-2
clone size: once
CDR3 protein: CASSSSGESRGYTF
CDR3 DNA: TGCGCCAGCAGTTCATCAGGGGAGTCGAGGGGCTACACCTTC

D gene: .
V gene: TRBV7-9
J gene: TRBJ2-2
clone size: .
CDR3 protein: CASSQDGRGELFF
CDR3 DNA: TGTGCCAGCAGCCAAGACGGCAGGGGGGAGCTGTTTTTT

D gene: TRBD1
V gene: TRBV15
J gene: TRBJ1-2
clone size: .
CDR3 protein: CATSRDRWQGVPANYGYTF
CDR3 DNA: TGTGCCACCAGCAGAGATCGGTGGCAGGGGGTACCAGCTAACTATGGCTACACCTTC

D gene: TRBD1
V gene: TRBV5-5
J gene: TRBJ1-1
clone size: .
CDR3 protein: CASDPRGRGMNTEAFF
CDR3 DNA: TGTGCCAGCGATCCTAGGGGGCGAGGCATGAACACTGAAGCTTTCTTT

D gene: .
V gene: TRBV11-1
J gene: TRBJ2-7
clone size: once
CDR3 protein: CASSVEVPSYEQYF
CDR3 DNA: TGTGCCAGCAGCGTGGAGGTGCCCTCCTACGAGCAGTACTTC

D gene: .
V gene: TRBV12-3/TRBV12-4
J gene: TRBJ1-5
clone size: .
CDR3 protein: CASSFRGNQPQHF
CDR3 DNA: TGTGCCAGCAGTTTTAGAGGGAACCAGCCCCAGCATTTT

D gene: .
V gene: TRBV15
J gene: TRBJ1-4
clone size: .
CDR3 protein: CATSRDRQGLNEKLFF
CDR3 DNA: TGTGCCACCAGCAGAGATAGGCAGGGCCTTAATGAAAAACTGTTTTTT

D gene: TRBD2
V gene: TRBV10-1
J gene: TRBJ2-2
clone size: .
CDR3 protein: CASSESATSGPTGELFF
CDR3 DNA: TGCGCCAGCAGTGAGTCGGCGACTAGCGGTCCCACCGGGGAGCTGTTTTTT

D gene: .
V gene: TRBV5-1
J gene: TRBJ2-7
clone size: .
CDR3 protein: CASSGQGYEQYF
CDR3 DNA: TGCGCCAGCAGCGGTCAGGGATACGAGCAGTACTTC

D gene: .
V gene: TRBV28
J gene: TRBJ1-1
clone size: .
CDR3 protein: CASRPRRGPEAFF
CDR3 DNA: TGTGCCAGCAGGCCTCGTAGGGGCCCTGAAGCTTTCTTT

D gene: .
V gene: TRBV19
J gene: TRBJ1-1
clone size: .
CDR3 protein: CASNSGRTEAFF
CDR3 DNA: TGTGCCAGTAACTCCGGGAGGACTGAAGCTTTCTTT

D gene: TRBD2
V gene: TRBV7-3
J gene: TRBJ2-1
clone size: .
CDR3 protein: CASGSGGYYNEQFF
CDR3 DNA: TGTGCCAGCGGTTCGGGAGGGTACTACAATGAGCAGTTCTTC

D gene: TRBD1
V gene: TRBV7-7
J gene: TRBJ2-1
clone size: .
CDR3 protein: CASSRDSYNEQFF
CDR3 DNA: TGTGCCAGCTCCCGGGACAGCTACAATGAGCAGTTCTTC

D gene: .
V gene: TRBV19
J gene: TRBJ1-1
clone size: .
CDR3 protein: CASSIQGMNTEAFF
CDR3 DNA: TGTGCCAGTAGTATCCAGGGCATGAACACTGAAGCTTTCTTT

D gene: TRBD2
V gene: TRBV11-2
J gene: TRBJ2-5
clone size: .
CDR3 protein: CASSGGGTSETQYF
CDR3 DNA: TGTGCCAGCAGCGGGGGGGGGACTAGTGAGACCCAGTACTTC

D gene: TRBD1
V gene: TRBV5-4
J gene: TRBJ1-1
clone size: .
CDR3 protein: CASRFTGGGGGAFF
CDR3 DNA: TGTGCCAGCAGATTTACAGGGGGCGGAGGCGGTGCTTTCTTT

D gene: .
V gene: TRBV10-3
J gene: TRBJ2-2
clone size: .
CDR3 protein: CAIKGALGQANTGELFF
CDR3 DNA: TGTGCCATCAAAGGGGCCTTGGGGCAGGCGAACACCGGGGAGCTGTTTTTT

D gene: .
V gene: TRBV4-1
J gene: TRBJ1-2
clone size: .
CDR3 protein: CASSQDQGSYYGYTF
CDR3 DNA: TGCGCCAGCAGCCAAGATCAGGGATCCTACTATGGCTACACCTTC

D gene: TRBD1
V gene: TRBV12-5
J gene: TRBJ1-5
clone size: .
CDR3 protein: CASGLVQGESNQPQHF
CDR3 DNA: TGTGCTAGTGGTTTGGTACAGGGGGAGAGCAATCAGCCCCAGCATTTT

D gene: .
V gene: TRBV6-5
J gene: TRBJ1-2
clone size: .
CDR3 protein: CASSYRGAGYTF
CDR3 DNA: TGTGCCAGCAGTTACCGGGGGGCGGGCTACACCTTC

D gene: TRBD2
V gene: TRBV7-9
J gene: TRBJ2-3
clone size: .
CDR3 protein: CASSPSSGGSTDTQYF
CDR3 DNA: TGTGCCAGCAGCCCTTCGAGCGGGGGGTCCACAGATACGCAGTATTTT

D gene: .
V gene: TRBV11-3
J gene: TRBJ1-1
clone size: .
CDR3 protein: CASTRKVRELVAFF
CDR3 DNA: TGTGCCAGCACCCGTAAGGTTAGGGAGTTAGTAGCTTTCTTT

D gene: TRBD1
V gene: TRBV23-1
J gene: TRBJ1-3
clone size: once
CDR3 protein: CASSPNGDRDSGNTIYF
CDR3 DNA: TGCGCCAGCAGTCCCAACGGGGACAGGGATTCTGGAAACACCATATATTTT

D gene: TRBD2
V gene: TRBV2
J gene: TRBJ2-7
clone size: .
CDR3 protein: CASWSGVTSYEQYF
CDR3 DNA: TGTGCCAGCTGGAGCGGGGTGACCTCCTACGAGCAGTACTTC

D gene: TRBD1
V gene: TRBV30
J gene: TRBJ1-1
clone size: .
CDR3 protein: CAWSPDRGEEAFF
CDR3 DNA: TGTGCCTGGAGTCCGGACAGGGGAGAAGAAGCTTTCTTT

D gene: .
V gene: TRBV3-1/TRBV3-2
J gene: TRBJ2-5
clone size: .
CDR3 protein: CASSQGTLQETQYF
CDR3 DNA: TGTGCCAGCAGCCAGGGGACTTTACAAGAGACCCAGTACTTC

D gene: .
V gene: TRBV7-8
J gene: TRBJ2-5
clone size: .
CDR3 protein: CASSSSPGWETQYF
CDR3 DNA: TGTGCCAGCAGCTCATCTCCAGGGTGGGAGACCCAGTACTTC

D gene: .
V gene: TRBV2
J gene: TRBJ2-3
clone size: .
CDR3 protein: CASSGAITGTDTQYF
CDR3 DNA: TGTGCCAGCAGTGGCGCCATCACAGGCACAGATACGCAGTATTTT

D gene: .
V gene: TRBV7-2
J gene: TRBJ1-6
clone size: .
CDR3 protein: CASSLPVRSPLHF
CDR3 DNA: TGTGCCAGCAGCTTACCCGTCCGTTCACCCCTCCACTTT

D gene: .
V gene: TRBV19
J gene: TRBJ2-7
clone size: .
CDR3 protein: CATSDRQTYEQYF
CDR3 DNA: TGTGCCACTTCAGACAGGCAAACCTACGAGCAGTACTTC

D gene: TRBD2
V gene: TRBV18
J gene: TRBJ2-1
clone size: .
CDR3 protein: CASSPPGSGGYNEQFF
CDR3 DNA: TGTGCCAGCTCACCACCGGGCAGCGGGGGCTACAATGAGCAGTTCTTC

D gene: .
V gene: TRBV6-5
J gene: TRBJ1-1
clone size: .
CDR3 protein: CASSYSSAGPEAFF
CDR3 DNA: TGTGCCAGCAGTTACTCTTCCGCAGGCCCTGAAGCTTTCTTT

D gene: .
V gene: TRBV11-2
J gene: TRBJ2-5
clone size: .
CDR3 protein: CASSLRVGGKETQYF
CDR3 DNA: TGTGCCAGCAGCCTCCGAGTGGGAGGTAAAGAGACCCAGTACTTC

D gene: TRBD2
V gene: TRBV30
J gene: TRBJ2-2
clone size: .
CDR3 protein: CAWSVLGGSTGELFF
CDR3 DNA: TGTGCCTGGAGTGTACTCGGGGGGAGCACCGGGGAGCTGTTTTTT

D gene: TRBD1
V gene: TRBV6-5
J gene: TRBJ1-1
clone size: .
CDR3 protein: CASRNTGTGSTEAFF
CDR3 DNA: TGTGCCAGCAGGAACACCGGGACAGGGTCCACTGAAGCTTTCTTT

D gene: .
V gene: TRBV5-1
J gene: TRBJ2-3
clone size: .
CDR3 protein: CASSSLGVSGMNTQYF
CDR3 DNA: TGCGCCAGCAGTTCTTTGGGTGTGTCCGGGATGAATACGCAGTATTTT

D gene: TRBD1
V gene: TRBV2
J gene: TRBJ1-6
clone size: .
CDR3 protein: CASSGEGQRQIGNSPLHF
CDR3 DNA: TGTGCCAGCAGTGGAGAGGGACAGCGTCAGATCGGGAATTCACCCCTCCACTTT

D gene: TRBD1
V gene: TRBV18
J gene: TRBJ1-5
clone size: .
CDR3 protein: CASSQTGGDSNQPQHF
CDR3 DNA: TGTGCCAGCTCACAGACAGGGGGTGATAGCAATCAGCCCCAGCATTTT

D gene: TRBD1
V gene: TRBV24-1
J gene: TRBJ2-4
clone size: few
CDR3 protein: CATSDATGGGDIQYF
CDR3 DNA: TGTGCCACCAGTGACGCGACAGGGGGCGGTGACATTCAGTACTTC

D gene: TRBD2
V gene: TRBV6-2/TRBV6-3
J gene: TRBJ2-3
clone size: .
CDR3 protein: CASSYYSGDTDTQYF
CDR3 DNA: TGTGCCAGCAGTTACTATAGCGGGGACACAGATACGCAGTATTTT

D gene: TRBD1
V gene: TRBV2
J gene: TRBJ1-2
clone size: .
CDR3 protein: CASREMIGQGAGGYTF
CDR3 DNA: TGTGCCAGCAGGGAGATGATTGGACAGGGAGCTGGTGGCTACACCTTC

D gene: TRBD1
V gene: TRBV28
J gene: TRBJ1-5
clone size: .
CDR3 protein: CASSFLGGGQPQHF
CDR3 DNA: TGTGCCAGCAGTTTTTTAGGGGGCGGACAGCCCCAGCATTTT

D gene: .
V gene: TRBV7-3
J gene: TRBJ2-2
clone size: .
CDR3 protein: CASSARVGGTGELFF
CDR3 DNA: TGTGCCAGCAGCGCCAGAGTGGGGGGCACCGGGGAGCTGTTTTTT

D gene: TRBD2
V gene: TRBV6-2/TRBV6-3
J gene: TRBJ2-7
clone size: once
CDR3 protein: CASSYLGLAINYEQYF
CDR3 DNA: TGTGCCAGCAGTTACTTGGGACTAGCAATTAACTACGAGCAGTACTTC

D gene: TRBD1
V gene: TRBV4-2
J gene: TRBJ2-1
clone size: .
CDR3 protein: CASSLRDSDYNEQFF
CDR3 DNA: TGTGCCAGCAGCCTCCGGGACAGTGACTACAATGAGCAGTTCTTC